Shown below are 21 T cell receptor beta chains from a single sample sequenced in a study of response to subunit inactivated influenza vaccine. MiXCR, run by TCRdb on the RT-PCR reads, gives a single entry per CDR3 protein. The data hold roughly 500,000 distinct CDR3 sequences, with roughly 25% observed a single time. These data were also reused for a study on T cells expressing NK-cell markers. As that study records: Scientists made TCR beta cDNA using 5'RACE template switching with UMIs.

Sequencing was performed on CD4+ T cells sorted from PBMCs, taken 12 days after vaccination. Source of these receptors: a man aged 50 to 59 who received an inactivated influenza vaccine.

This clonotype was counted at least ten times. V is TRBV5-1 and J is TRBJ1-1; unclear D gene. Germline loops: CDR1 SGHRS, CDR2 YFSETQ. V lost 3 bases, J lost 3 bases, and 12 bases lay in between. The CDR3 has 14 amino acids. CDR3 region: CASSSQGRDTEAFF. CDR3 coding DNA: TGCGCCAGCAGCTCCCAAGGAAGGGACACTGAAGCTTTCTTT.

The chain is built from TRBV3-1 and TRBJ2-6; unclear D gene. Germline lookup yields CDR1 LGHDT and CDR2 YNNKEL (reference sequence). CDR3 size: 14 residues. Trimming took 4 bases from V and 0 from J, leaving 4 bases between them. This CDR3 is CASSPFSGANVLTF. CDR3 nucleotide sequence: TGTGCCAGCAGCCCTTTCTCTGGGGCCAACGTCCTGACTTTC.

The sample holds a few counts of this clonotype. The V gene is TRBV11-2, the J gene TRBJ2-1; a possible D gene is TRBD2 (6 bases). The V end lost 2 bases, the J end lost 0 bases, and 23 bases lay between the germline ends. The CDR3 consists of 20 residues. Germline V lookup: CDR1 SGHAT, CDR2 FQNNGV. CDR3 DNA sequence: TGTGCCAGCAGCTTAATAGGAACGGGAGAACTGGTAGGCTCCTACAATGAGCAGTTCTTC. This gives the protein CASSLIGTGELVGSYNEQFF.

The chain has TRBV7-9 and TRBJ1-1; maybe TRBD1 (5 bases). The V end lost 5 bases, the J end lost 11 bases, and 12 bases lay between the germline ends. Germline CDR1 and CDR2: SEHNR and FQNEAQ (reference sequence). The CDR3 spans 11 residues. The DNA of the CDR3 is TGTGCCAGCAGCCCAGGGTTGGGGGCTTTCTTT. It is translated as CASSPGLGAFF.

This sequence joins TRBV7-9 and TRBJ2-3; D is uncertain. The CDR3 length is 14 residues. V lost 3 bases to trimming and J lost 0 bases, with 7 bases between them. Germline loops: CDR1 SEHNR, CDR2 FQNEAQ (reference sequence). The CDR3: CASSFSSSTDTQYF. The CDR3 DNA reads TGTGCCAGCAGCTTTAGCTCTAGCACAGATACGCAGTATTTT.

The rearrangement links TRBV5-1 to TRBJ2-5; 7 bases are shared with TRBD1. CDR3 length: 16 residues. The J segment lost 5 bases and the V segment lost 0 bases, leaving 10 bases of the junction unmatched. In germline, CDR1 is SGHRS, CDR2 YFSETQ. The CDR3: CASSLDSGYRGETQYF. CDR3 nucleotides: TGCGCCAGCAGCTTGGACTCGGGGTACAGGGGCGAGACCCAGTACTTC.

A few counts support this clonotype. The chain joins TRBV18 to TRBJ1-5; 7 nucleotides align to TRBD1. After removal of 3 bases from V and 3 bases from J, the junction contained 8 bases not matched to a gene. This CDR3 is 16 amino acids long. Germline CDR1 reads KGHSH; CDR2 reads LQKENI. The CDR3 nucleotides are TGTGCCAGCTCACCGACGAGGACAGGAAACAATCAGCCCCAGCATTTT. This codes for CASSPTRTGNNQPQHF.

This chain connects TRBV7-2 to TRBJ1-1; a weak D match, TRBD1 (5 bases). Germline assignment: CDR1 SGHTA and CDR2 FQGNSA. This CDR3 comprises 15 residues. Trimming left V 5 bases short and J 4 bases short, with 17 bases between. Here the CDR3 DNA reads TGTGCCAGCAGCCCGATCGGGGCGGTGGGCACTGAAGCTTTCTTT. It yields the protein CASSPIGAVGTEAFF.

This clonotype was seen at least ten times. The gene calls are TRBV11-2 and TRBJ2-2; D is tentatively TRBD1 or TRBD2 (5 bases each). Per germline, CDR1 SGHAT and CDR2 FQNNGV. The V end lost 6 bases, the J end lost 3 bases, and 23 bases lay between the germline ends. This CDR3 spans 18 amino acids. The DNA of the CDR3 is TGTGCCAGCAGATATAGAATTGGGGGAAGGACCTACACCGGGGAGCTGTTTTTT. This codes for CASRYRIGGRTYTGELFF.

This clonotype was counted once. The chain has TRBV12-3 or TRBV12-4 and TRBJ2-7; no clear D. This CDR3 comprises 13 residues. V gave up 5 bases and J gave up 9 bases, with 17 bases separating them. The CDR3 protein is CASSPSGSRWQYF. The CDR3 DNA reads as TGTGCCAGCAGTCCCTCTGGGTCCCGGTGGCAGTACTTC.

The chain has TRBV7-9 and TRBJ1-1; 7 bases match TRBD1. This CDR3 spans 15 amino acids. Looked up from germline, CDR1 is SEHNR and CDR2 is FQNEAQ (reference sequence). V shed 5 bases and J 4 bases; nucleotides not matched to a gene: 10. The DNA of the CDR3 is TGTGCCAGCAGCGCTCGCCGGACAGGTTCCACTGAAGCTTTCTTT. Translated: CASSARRTGSTEAFF.

This clonotype occurred a few times. This chain joins TRBV18 and TRBJ2-7; D possibly corresponds to TRBD1 (6 bases). The CDR3 consists of 13 residues. Trimming left V 3 bases short and J 6 bases short, with 12 bases between. Germline-derived CDR1 and CDR2 are KGHSH and LQKENI. The CDR3 loop is CASSPSGVGEQYF. The DNA for the CDR3 is TGTGCCAGCTCACCTTCAGGGGTCGGCGAGCAGTACTTC.

This clonotype was detected only a few times. The chain couples TRBV2 to TRBJ2-5; TRBD1 aligns across 8 bases. CDR3 length equals 14 residues. Germline V gives CDR1 SNHLY, CDR2 FYNNEI. Trimming removed 6 bases from V and 1 base from J; junction bases left unmatched: 4. The CDR3 DNA is TGTGCCAGCAGGGGGGACAGGAGCCAAGAGACCCAGTACTTC. Translated: CASRGDRSQETQYF.

This clonotype was observed a handful of times. The J gene is TRBJ1-1, the V gene TRBV5-1, with 11 bases identical to TRBD1. CDR3 length equals 14 residues. The junction had 1 base not matched to a gene; V was cut back by 2 bases and J by 4 bases. CDR1 and CDR2 (germline): SGHRS, YFSETQ. The CDR3 is CASSFGTGGTEAFF. The CDR3 nucleotides read TGCGCCAGCAGCTTTGGGACAGGGGGCACTGAAGCTTTCTTT.

The chain is built from TRBV9 and TRBJ2-3; 10 bases align to TRBD2. Germline CDR1 SGDLS, CDR2 YYNGEE. With 1 base clipped from V and 5 bases from J, the junction kept 4 bases outside the gene matches. The CDR3 is 15 amino acids. DNA for the CDR3: TGTGCCAGCAGCGTATCTAGCGGGAGAGGAGATACGCAGTATTTT. It encodes CASSVSSGRGDTQYF.

The chain employs TRBV20-1 and TRBJ2-3, with 7 bases lining up with TRBD2. The CDR3 has 16 residues. Germline CDR1 reads DFQATT; CDR2 reads SNEGSKA (reference sequence). V shed 3 bases and J 2 bases; nucleotides not matched to a gene: 11. The CDR3 bases are TGCAGTGCTAGGATACCCAGAGCGGGGCACACAGATACGCAGTATTTT. Translation gives CSARIPRAGHTDTQYF.

The chain links TRBV27 to TRBJ2-2; 7 nucleotides line up with TRBD2. With V trimmed by 0 bases and J by 5 bases, 6 bases remained unmatched. CDR1 MNHEY and CDR2 SMNVEV come from the germline V gene (reference sequence). This CDR3 is 16 amino acids long. The CDR3 DNA reads TGTGCCAGCAGTTTATCGGGAGGGAGGGGTACCGGGGAGCTGTTTTTT. Translation gives CASSLSGGRGTGELFF.

This chain links TRBV7-8 with TRBJ2-2; D gene uncertain. The CDR3 spans 15 residues. V was pared by 0 bases and J by 1 base, with 6 bases between. Germline loops: CDR1 SGHVS, CDR2 FQNEAQ. This CDR3 is CASSLAARNTGELFF. The CDR3 DNA follows: TGTGCCAGCAGCTTAGCGGCGCGGAACACCGGGGAGCTGTTTTTT.

This clonotype was seen more than once but under ten times. CDR3 in amino acids: CAWSANRGVGKLFF. For the CDR3, the DNA is TGTGCCTGGAGTGCAAACAGGGGAGTGGGAAAACTGTTTTTT. The V gene is TRBV30, the J gene TRBJ1-4; TRBD1 agrees at 7 bases. V gave up 1 base and J gave up 10 bases; unmatched junction bases: 9. CDR3 length: 14 amino acids. CDR1 is GTSNPN, CDR2 SVGIG, per germline (reference sequence).

The rearrangement joins TRBV5-1 to TRBJ1-2; D unresolved. CDR1 is SGHRS and CDR2 is YFSETQ in the germline V gene. V dropped 0 bases and J dropped 5 bases, with 14 bases sitting between them. The CDR3 sequence is 15 residues long. Here the CDR3 reads CASSLEARREYGYTF. Here the CDR3 DNA reads TGCGCCAGCAGCTTGGAGGCCCGGCGGGAGTATGGCTACACCTTC. Drawing the rest from reference TRBV5-1 and TRBJ1-2, the complete variable domain is KAGVTQTPRYLIKTRGQQVTLSCSPISGHRSVSWYQQTPGQGLQFLFEYFSETQRNKGNFPGRFSGRQFSNSRSEMNVSTLELGDSALYLCASSLEARREYGYTFGSGTRLTVV.

The rearrangement joins TRBV6-5 to TRBJ2-6; D may be TRBD1 (7 bases). Germline V CDR1 and CDR2: MNHEY, SVGAGI. The CDR3 length is 16 residues. V was trimmed by 0 bases and J by 4 bases, leaving 10 bases between them. CDR3 region: CASSYSRDRGANVLTF. The CDR3 DNA is TGTGCCAGCAGTTACTCGCGGGACAGAGGGGCCAACGTCCTGACTTTC.